The clone carrying this TCR beta chain is medium-sized. CDR1 and CDR2 (germline): SGHRS, YFSETQ. This CDR3 is built from 14 residues. V was clipped by 7 bases and J by 4 bases; unmatched bases: 6. TCRdb passed the 5' RACE reads through MiXCR, listing each CDR3 protein once. The sample has about 13,000 distinct CDR3 sequences, 20% to 30% seen once. V usage is TRBV5-1 and J usage is TRBJ2-1, with 9 bases lining up with TRBD2. Sequencing input: naive CD4+ T cells sorted from blood. Noted subset: naive CD4+ T cells, CD4+CD45RA+CD25-. The sequence derives from a female donor with breast cancer. CDR3 sequence (DNA): TGCGCCAGCGGTGGCGGGAGGGCATACAATGAGCAGTTCTTC. This encodes CASGGGRAYNEQFF.